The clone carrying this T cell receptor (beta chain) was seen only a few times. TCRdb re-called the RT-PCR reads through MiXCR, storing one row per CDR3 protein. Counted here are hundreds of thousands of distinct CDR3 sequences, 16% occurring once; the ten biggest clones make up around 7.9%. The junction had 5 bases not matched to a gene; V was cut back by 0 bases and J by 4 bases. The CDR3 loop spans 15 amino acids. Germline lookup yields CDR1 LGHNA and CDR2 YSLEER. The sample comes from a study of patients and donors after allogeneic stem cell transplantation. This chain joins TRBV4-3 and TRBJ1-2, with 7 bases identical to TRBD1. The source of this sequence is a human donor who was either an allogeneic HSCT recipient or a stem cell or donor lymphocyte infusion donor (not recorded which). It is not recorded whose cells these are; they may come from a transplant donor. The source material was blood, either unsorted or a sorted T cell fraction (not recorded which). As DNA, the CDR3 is TGCGCCAGCAGCCAAGATCTCGGGACAGCCTATGGCTACACCTTC. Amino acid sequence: CASSQDLGTAYGYTF.